This is a list of T cell receptor beta chains from one sample in a study of cytotoxic CD8 clonotypes in ibrutinib-treated CLL. TCRdb's table, derived via immunoSEQ multiplex PCR, lists solely in-frame clones and lacks some. The table records approximately 29,000 clones, around three fifths of them present only once. Source: PBMCs, taken before ibrutinib treatment. These TCRs come from a human donor with chronic lymphocytic leukemia. CDR3s include the opening cysteine and the closing phenylalanine or tryptophan. A D gene is named only where the DNA matches it firmly. Expanded clones are given a class, and other clones once, few, many or no size at all.

clone_size: NA
j_call: TRBJ1-1
v_call: TRBV6-5
d_call: TRBD1
cdr3_aa: CASNRDRGLSEAFF
cdr3_nt: TGTGCCAGCAACCGCGACAGGGGGCTTTCTGAAGCTTTCTTT

clone_size: few
j_call: TRBJ1-1
v_call: TRBV4-2
d_call: NA
cdr3_aa: CASSHTPPGRKKVNTEAFF
cdr3_nt: TGTGCCAGCAGCCACACGCCACCGGGACGGAAGAAAGTGAACACTGAAGCTTTCTTT

clone_size: NA
j_call: TRBJ2-3
v_call: TRBV4-1
d_call: NA
cdr3_aa: CASSHRTGPDTQYF
cdr3_nt: TGCGCCAGCAGCCATCGGACTGGCCCAGATACGCAGTATTTT

clone_size: few
j_call: TRBJ1-2
v_call: TRBV6-5
d_call: NA
cdr3_aa: CASSLQGTYGYTF
cdr3_nt: TGTGCCAGCAGTTTACAGGGCACCTATGGCTACACCTTC

clone_size: NA
j_call: TRBJ2-7
v_call: TRBV9
d_call: TRBD2
cdr3_aa: CASSQGLAGGREQYF
cdr3_nt: TGTGCCAGCAGCCAAGGACTAGCGGGAGGCCGCGAGCAGTACTTC

clone_size: NA
j_call: TRBJ2-5
v_call: TRBV29-1
d_call: TRBD1
cdr3_aa: CSDLGQTQETQYF
cdr3_nt: TGCAGCGACCTGGGACAGACTCAAGAGACCCAGTACTTC

clone_size: few
j_call: TRBJ2-7
v_call: TRBV4-1
d_call: NA
cdr3_aa: CASSQGPWPGEQYF
cdr3_nt: TGCGCCAGCAGCCAAGGCCCTTGGCCCGGCGAGCAGTACTTC

clone_size: NA
j_call: TRBJ2-5
v_call: TRBV2
d_call: TRBD1
cdr3_aa: CASTKTGVGETQYF
cdr3_nt: TGTGCCAGCACAAAGACAGGGGTCGGGGAGACCCAGTACTTC

clone_size: NA
j_call: TRBJ2-7
v_call: TRBV7-9
d_call: NA
cdr3_aa: CASSLAGPYEQYF
cdr3_nt: TGTGCCAGCAGCTTAGCCGGGCCCTACGAGCAGTACTTC

clone_size: NA
j_call: TRBJ1-1
v_call: TRBV19
d_call: NA
cdr3_aa: CASSIQANTEAFF
cdr3_nt: TGTGCCAGTAGTATCCAGGCGAACACTGAAGCTTTCTTT

clone_size: NA
j_call: TRBJ2-7
v_call: TRBV4-2
d_call: NA
cdr3_aa: CASSQPGHYEQYF
cdr3_nt: TGTGCCAGCAGCCAGCCGGGACACTACGAGCAGTACTTC

clone_size: NA
j_call: TRBJ2-7
v_call: TRBV27
d_call: NA
cdr3_aa: CASSFLGHAYEQYF
cdr3_nt: TGTGCCAGCAGTTTCCTAGGGCATGCCTACGAGCAGTACTTC

clone_size: few
j_call: TRBJ2-6
v_call: TRBV27
d_call: NA
cdr3_aa: CASSLSAGANVLTF
cdr3_nt: TGTGCCAGCAGTTTATCGGCTGGGGCCAACGTCCTGACTTTC

clone_size: NA
j_call: TRBJ2-3
v_call: TRBV11-3
d_call: NA
cdr3_aa: CASSLDPPGISSTDTQYF
cdr3_nt: TGTGCCAGCAGCTTAGATCCTCCAGGGATTTCTAGCACAGATACGCAGTATTTT

clone_size: NA
j_call: TRBJ2-7
v_call: TRBV27
d_call: TRBD1
cdr3_aa: CASSWGQGAIYEQYF
cdr3_nt: TGTGCCAGCAGTTGGGGACAGGGGGCGATCTACGAGCAGTACTTC

clone_size: NA
j_call: TRBJ1-2
v_call: TRBV21-1
d_call: NA
cdr3_aa: CASSKQTISNYGYTF
cdr3_nt: TGTGCCAGCAGCAAACAGACCATATCAAACTATGGCTACACCTTC

clone_size: NA
j_call: TRBJ2-1
v_call: TRBV2
d_call: TRBD2
cdr3_aa: CASSGLAGSQNEQFF
cdr3_nt: TGTGCCAGCAGTGGGCTAGCGGGAAGTCAGAATGAGCAGTTCTTC

clone_size: NA
j_call: TRBJ1-5
v_call: TRBV2
d_call: TRBD1
cdr3_aa: CASSEDRYGQPQHF
cdr3_nt: TGTGCCAGCAGTGAGGACAGGTATGGACAGCCCCAGCATTTT

clone_size: NA
j_call: TRBJ2-7
v_call: TRBV30
d_call: NA
cdr3_aa: CAWSDPSGKQYF
cdr3_nt: TGTGCCTGGAGCGACCCCAGCGGTAAGCAGTACTTC

clone_size: NA
j_call: TRBJ2-1
v_call: TRBV25-1
d_call: NA
cdr3_aa: CASGESGAYYNEQFF
cdr3_nt: TGTGCCAGCGGAGAATCAGGGGCCTACTACAATGAGCAGTTCTTC

clone_size: NA
j_call: TRBJ2-1
v_call: TRBV7-9
d_call: NA
cdr3_aa: CASSTRGGNEQFF
cdr3_nt: TGTGCCAGCAGCACAAGGGGGGGAAATGAGCAGTTCTTC

clone_size: NA
j_call: TRBJ1-2
v_call: TRBV7-3
d_call: TRBD1
cdr3_aa: CASSPFGTGLFGYTF
cdr3_nt: TGTGCCAGCAGCCCCTTCGGGACAGGGCTGTTTGGCTACACCTTC